The clone carrying this TCR beta chain came up once. This record belongs to a study of blood T cell repertoires in COVID-19. About the research overall: The United States, Italy and Spain supplied acute and convalescent COVID-19 samples.

Authors' analysis steps: Estimation of nucleated cell counts was performed using reference gene primer amplification. Generated by immunoSEQ multiplex PCR, the TCRdb table keeps only in-frame clones and is missing some. For V, J and clone size, that table is used; D and trimming come from the DNA. This sample yields about 180,000 clones, of which around 83% are seen a single time; over 6% belongs to the top ten. The V and J ends lost 5 bases and 3 bases, in that order; junction bases with no gene match: 3. Germline V gene sequence: CDR1 SGHAT, CDR2 FQNNGV. CDR3 length: 13 amino acids. This chain connects TRBV11-2 to TRBJ2-5, with 7 bases that match TRBD1. The material sequenced was peripheral blood. The origin of this receptor is a woman in her seventies with COVID-19, enrolled during active disease. CDR3 protein: CASSPDREETQYF. CDR3 nucleotide sequence: TGTGCCAGCAGCCCCGACAGGGAAGAGACCCAGTACTTC.